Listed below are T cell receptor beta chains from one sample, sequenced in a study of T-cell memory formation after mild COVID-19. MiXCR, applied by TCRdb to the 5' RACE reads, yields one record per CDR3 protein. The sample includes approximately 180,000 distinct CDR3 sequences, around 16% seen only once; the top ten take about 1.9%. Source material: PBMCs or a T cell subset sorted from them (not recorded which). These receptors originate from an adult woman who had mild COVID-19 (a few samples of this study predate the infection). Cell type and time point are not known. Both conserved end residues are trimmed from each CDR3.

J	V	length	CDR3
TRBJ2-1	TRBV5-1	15	ASSLVASGGPRDEQF
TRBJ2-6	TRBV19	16	ASSTSSGTGFGANVLT
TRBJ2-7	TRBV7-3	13	ASSLRASGAYEQY
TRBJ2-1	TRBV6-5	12	ASANPGTYNEQF
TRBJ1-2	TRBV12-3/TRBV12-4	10	ASSTRTEAGT
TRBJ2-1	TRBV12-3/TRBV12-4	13	ASSSSGRASLEQF
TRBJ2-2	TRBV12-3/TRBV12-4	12	ASRKGVDTGELF
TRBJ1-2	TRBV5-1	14	ASSSLGQGGNYGYT
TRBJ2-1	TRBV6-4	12	ASSRESGNFEQF
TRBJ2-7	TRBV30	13	AWRQQSGHSYEQY
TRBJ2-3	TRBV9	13	ASSVAPGQTDTQY
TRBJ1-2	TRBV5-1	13	ASSLATHSNYGYT
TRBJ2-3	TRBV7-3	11	ASSPRNTDTQY
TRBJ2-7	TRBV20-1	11	SARPSGGYEQY
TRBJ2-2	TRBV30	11	AWSPQGTGELF
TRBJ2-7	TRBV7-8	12	ASSPWTSDYEQY
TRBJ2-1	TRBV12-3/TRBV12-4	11	ASKVAGDHEQF